This entry is about one TCR beta chain. Its specificity is not known. Per germline, CDR1 DFQATT and CDR2 SNEGSKA (reference sequence). V lost 5 bases, J lost 8 bases, and 9 bases lay in between. The CDR3 length is 11 residues. ViraFEST used viral peptide pools to expand antigen-specific CD4+ T cells before sequencing. At the end of 9 to 11 days of culture, CD4+ T cells were isolated. Participants completed two doses of the BNT162b2 or mRNA-1273 vaccine. The data were taken from a study of vaccination effects on CD4 cells after COVID-19. Clones were sequenced by immunoSEQ multiplex PCR, and TCRdb holds only the in-frame ones, with some missing. The table lists around 32,000 clones, about 66% of them singletons.

The V call is TRBV20-1, the J call TRBJ1-4, with D tentatively TRBD1 (6 bases). The sample consisted of CD4+ T cells from PBMCs cultured with SARS-CoV-2 spike peptides, taken after COVID-19 vaccination. The sequence was collected from a human donor who received a COVID-19 vaccine. CDR3 loop: CSAPRGEKLFF. In DNA form, the CDR3 reads TGCAGTGCTCCCAGGGGCGAAAAACTGTTTTTT.